This TCR beta chain stems from a study of blood T cell repertoires in COVID-19. Study information: Donors in Cohort 3 counted as recovered after two negative PCRs, clearance, or symptom resolution. T cells, B-cell-depleted T cells, or PBMCs supplied cDNA or gDNA.

V lost 1 base to trimming and J lost 10 bases, with 20 bases between them. This CDR3 has 15 amino acids. Germline V gene sequence: CDR1 GTSNPN, CDR2 SVGIG (reference sequence). Original processing notes: Reference gene primer amplification gave nucleated cell count estimates. Only in-frame clones appear in the TCRdb table, and some are missing; sequencing was by immunoSEQ multiplex PCR. The DNA was the basis for D and trimming; V, J and clone size are from that table. The sample includes about 270,000 clones, about 88% of them seen just once. This study enrolled people aged about 18 to 100 from about two dozen US geographic areas.

This rearrangement joins TRBV30 to TRBJ1-3; D remains ambiguous. This TCR came from an older woman in a cohort exposed to, infected with or recovered from COVID-19 (not recorded which). Sequencing was done on a sample of PBMCs or T cells enriched from blood (not recorded which). The CDR3 DNA reads as TGTGCCTGGAGTGATCTTGGTGGAGGGATAACGACCATATATTTT. It yields the protein CAWSDLGGGITTIYF. Drawing the rest from reference TRBV30 and TRBJ1-3, the complete variable domain is SQTIHQWPATLVQPVGSPLSLECTVEGTSNPNLYWYRQAAGRGLQLLFYSVGIGQISSEVPQNLSASRPQDRQFILSSKKLLLSDSGFYLCAWSDLGGGITTIYFGEGSWLTVV.